This T cell receptor (beta chain) was captured in a study of T cell responses to AZD1222 COVID-19 vaccine. About the study: Pooled samples include second doses given at about 4 or 12 weeks. General observations from the study: Two AZD1222 doses significantly raised spike-specific TCR breadth and depth over controls. The number of AZD1222 recipients seropositive at baseline was only 6 or 7.

There are 17 residues in the CDR3. The germline V gene encodes CDR1 MGHRA and CDR2 YSYEKL. Trimming took off 1 base at V and 4 bases at J, with 19 bases between the two ends. Here immunoSEQ multiplex PCR was the method, and the copy in TCRdb shows in-frame clones only, minus some. Here the sample spans around 110,000 clones, more than 70% being singletons. With respect to this clone: Its target is not known.

This chain joins TRBV4-1 and TRBJ1-1; D unresolved. Here the sequenced sample was peripheral blood, taken on day 0 of AZD1222 vaccination. This TCR was sampled from an adult in good health. This CDR3 reads CASSQGPGRAPGTEAFF. DNA of the CDR3: TGCGCCAGCAGCCAAGGGCCGGGGAGGGCTCCGGGCACTGAAGCTTTCTTT.